The 30 T cell receptor beta chains presented below share a single source sample, sequenced in a study of Ad26.COV2.S vaccination and SARS-CoV-2 variants. Using immunoSEQ multiplex PCR, the repertoire was profiled, and TCRdb retains in-frame clones only, with some absent. The sample has about 280,000 clones; approximately 89% are singletons. Treatment given: over 15 received Ad26.COV2.S at low or high dose, single or two shots; 5 received placebo; per-sample allocation not given. Each sample was drawn 63 days after the first injection (of vaccine or placebo). The starting material was peripheral blood, obtained in a trial of Ad26.COV2.S vaccine versus placebo. The receptors were sampled from a person between 18 and 60 years old who received the Ad26.COV2.S COVID-19 vaccine or a placebo.

The V gene is TRBV4-3, the J gene TRBJ2-2; D uncertain. Trimming left V 0 bases short and J 3 bases short, with 11 bases between. The CDR3 sequence is 16 residues long. Germline CDR1 reads LGHNA; CDR2 reads YSLEER. The CDR3 bases are TGCGCCAGCAGCCAAGATCCAACCCCATACACCGGGGAGCTGTTTTTT. Its protein is CASSQDPTPYTGELFF.

The chain has TRBV7-2 and TRBJ2-3; D ambiguous. V was clipped by 5 bases and J by 2 bases, with 14 bases between them. Germline CDR1 reads SGHTA; CDR2 reads FQGNSA. This CDR3 spans 15 amino acids. The CDR3 protein is CASSQMAGNTDTQYF. The CDR3 bases are TGTGCCAGCAGCCAAATGGCCGGAAACACAGATACGCAGTATTTT.

The rearrangement joins TRBV5-5 to TRBJ1-1; D gene uncertain. V lost 7 bases to trimming and J lost 0 bases, with 10 bases between them. Germline V gene data show CDR1 as SGHKS and CDR2 as YYEKEE (reference sequence). This CDR3 has 13 amino acids. The CDR3: CASLTAMNTEAFF. CDR3 DNA: TGTGCCAGCCTGACGGCGATGAACACTGAAGCTTTCTTT.

V gene TRBV20-1 combines with J gene TRBJ1-1; D uncertain. Trimming left V 3 bases short and J 1 base short, with 6 bases between. Germline loops: CDR1 DFQATT, CDR2 SNEGSKA (reference sequence). CDR3 length: 12 amino acids. This CDR3 is CSASGENTEAFF. CDR3 DNA sequence: TGCAGTGCTAGTGGGGAGAACACTGAAGCTTTCTTT.

The chain is built from TRBV10-1 and TRBJ1-1; the D gene is possibly TRBD1 (5 bases). From germline, CDR1 is WNHNN and CDR2 SYGVQD (reference sequence). V dropped 2 bases and J dropped 3 bases, with 10 bases sitting between them. The CDR3 totals 14 residues. The DNA for the CDR3 is TGCGCCAGCAGTGAGGGGCAGGGTGACACTGAAGCTTTCTTT. It is translated as CASSEGQGDTEAFF.

This sequence joins TRBV29-1 and TRBJ1-2, with TRBD1 matching over 8 bases. The V and J ends lost 6 bases and 8 bases, in that order; junction bases with no gene match: 11. This CDR3 region has 13 residues. Germline CDR1 is SQVTM and CDR2 is ANQGSEA. CDR3 nucleotides: TGCAGCGTGCCTCTCGACAGGGGCAACGGCTACACCTTC. Translated: CSVPLDRGNGYTF.

V and J are TRBV19 and TRBJ2-5; TRBD2 matches 9 bases. CDR3 size: 16 residues. V gave up 1 base and J gave up 3 bases; unmatched junction bases: 6. Per the germline V gene, CDR1 is LNHDA and CDR2 is SQIVND (reference sequence). CDR3 nucleotides: TGTGCCAGTAGTATAGTAGCGGGAGTGTATGAAGAGACCCAGTACTTC. Protein: CASSIVAGVYEETQYF.

The chain is built from TRBV4-2 and TRBJ1-1; tentative D call: TRBD1 (5 bases). CDR1 is LGHNA, CDR2 YNFKEQ, per germline. V dropped 1 base and J dropped 6 bases, with 18 bases sitting between them. The CDR3 consists of 16 residues. The CDR3 is CASSQVGGRMDAEAFF. The CDR3 coding sequence is TGTGCCAGCAGCCAAGTCGGGGGACGGATGGATGCTGAAGCTTTCTTT.

The chain joins TRBV12-3 or TRBV12-4 to TRBJ1-1; possibly TRBD1 for D (6 bases). V was trimmed by 5 bases and J by 6 bases, leaving 10 bases between them. The CDR3 sequence is 12 residues long. This CDR3 reads CASSPWGPEAFF. DNA for the CDR3: TGTGCCAGCAGTCCCTGGGGGCCTGAAGCTTTCTTT.

This chain links TRBV19 with TRBJ2-2; 7 nucleotides align to TRBD1. Germline CDR1 is LNHDA and CDR2 is SQIVND (reference sequence). The CDR3 extends over 15 amino acids. The V and J ends lost 3 bases and 2 bases, in that order; junction bases with no gene match: 3. The CDR3 is CASSMGTANTGELFF. For the CDR3, the DNA is TGTGCCAGTAGTATGGGGACAGCTAACACCGGGGAGCTGTTTTTT.

The chain links TRBV5-1 to TRBJ2-2, with 9 bases lining up with TRBD2. The CDR3 has 18 residues. The J segment lost 0 bases and the V segment lost 0 bases, leaving 6 bases of the junction unmatched. Germline V CDR1 and CDR2: SGHRS, YFSETQ. CDR3: CASSLGLAGTPNTGELFF. In DNA form, the CDR3 reads TGCGCCAGCAGCTTGGGGCTAGCGGGAACCCCGAACACCGGGGAGCTGTTTTTT.

The chain is built from TRBV3-1 (or the pseudogene TRBV3-2) and TRBJ1-5, with D unresolved. This CDR3 contains 14 residues. The germline CDR1 and CDR2 sequences are LGHDT and YNNKEL (reference sequence). V was cut by 1 base and J by 3 bases, with 7 bases left in between. The CDR3 DNA reads TGTGCCAGCAGCCAAGGGACCTTCAATCAGCCCCAGCATTTT. Amino acid sequence: CASSQGTFNQPQHF.

CDR3: CASSQEAWGGTDTQYF. CDR3 nucleotides: TGCGCCAGCAGCCAAGAGGCGTGGGGAGGCACAGATACGCAGTATTTT. The rearrangement links TRBV4-3 to TRBJ2-3, with a weak D call TRBD2 (5 bases). CDR3 length: 16 amino acids. Trimming pared 0 bases from V and 1 base from J, leaving 11 bases between. Germline CDR1 LGHNA, CDR2 YSLEER.

This clone was recorded only once. This chain joins TRBV10-1 and TRBJ1-1; D ambiguous. V was shortened by 0 bases and J by 11 bases, with 10 bases between the two germline ends. The germline gives CDR1 WNHNN, CDR2 SYGVQD (reference sequence). The CDR3 length is 12 residues. The CDR3 DNA is TGCGCCAGCAGTGAGTCGTCGGGAGTGGCTTTCTTT. This sequence encodes CASSESSGVAFF.

This chain links TRBV2 with TRBJ1-1, with no clear D. Trimming pared 6 bases from V and 5 bases from J, leaving 13 bases between. Germline CDR1 and CDR2: SNHLY and FYNNEI. The CDR3 contains 13 residues. CDR3 loop: CASRRETRTEAFF. Here the CDR3 DNA reads TGTGCCAGCAGACGGGAAACCAGAACTGAAGCTTTCTTT.

This chain uses TRBV7-9 with TRBJ1-3; TRBD1 agrees at 8 bases. V shed 1 base and J 4 bases; nucleotides not matched to a gene: 6. This CDR3 spans 16 amino acids. CDR1 is SEHNR and CDR2 is FQNEAQ in the germline V gene (reference sequence). CDR3 sequence reads: CASSLVRRGHGNTIYF. In nucleotides, the CDR3 is TGTGCCAGCAGCTTAGTACGCAGGGGGCACGGAAACACCATATATTTT.

CDR3 bases: TGTGCCAGCAGTGCTGGAGGTGGGGGTGATGAGCAGTACTTC. The encoded protein is CASSAGGGGDEQYF. The chain combines TRBV2 with TRBJ2-7, with D perhaps assigned TRBD1 or TRBD2 (5 bases each). This CDR3 is built from 14 residues. Germline V gene sequence: CDR1 SNHLY, CDR2 FYNNEI. Trimming cost V 4 bases and J 7 bases, with 17 bases left between them. The entire variable domain, with the rest obtained from reference TRBV2 and TRBJ2-7, is as follows: EPEVTQTPSHQVTQMGQEVILRCVPISNHLYFYWYRQILGQKVEFLVSFYNNEISEKSEIFDDQFSVERPDGSNFTLKIRSTKLEDSAMYFCASSAGGGGDEQYFGPGTRLTVT.

The chain is built from TRBV7-2 and TRBJ2-2, with D hard to call. The CDR3 has 13 amino acids. Per germline, CDR1 SGHTA and CDR2 FQGNSA. V lost 5 bases and J lost 4, with 8 bases in between. CDR3 in amino acids: CASSGEGTGELFF. Written as DNA, the CDR3 is TGTGCCAGCAGCGGGGAAGGCACCGGGGAGCTGTTTTTT.

The chain combines TRBV13 with TRBJ1-2; 9 positions match TRBD1. This CDR3 has 15 amino acids. V shed 5 bases and J 5 bases; nucleotides not matched to a gene: 9. Germline V gene lookup returns CDR1 PRHDT and CDR2 FYEKMQ (reference sequence). The CDR3 DNA reads as TGTGCCAGCAGCCCGGGCGGGACAGGGAATTATGGCTACACCTTC. Amino acids: CASSPGGTGNYGYTF.

This clone was seen only once. V and J are TRBV2 and TRBJ2-7; the match to TRBD2 covers 10 bases. Trimming at V came to 6 bases and at J to 3 bases, leaving 5 bases not matched to a gene. Germline V gives CDR1 SNHLY, CDR2 FYNNEI. The CDR3 runs 14 residues. For the CDR3, the DNA is TGTGCCAGCAGACCGGGACTAGCGAACTACGAGCAGTACTTC. This gives the protein CASRPGLANYEQYF.

The genes are TRBV30 and TRBJ1-3; D unresolved. The length of the CDR3 is 14 residues. Trimming took 0 bases from V and 0 from J, leaving 6 bases between them. Germline CDR1 and CDR2: GTSNPN and SVGIG (reference sequence). The CDR3 loop is CAWSVGVSGNTIYF. The CDR3, as DNA: TGTGCCTGGAGTGTAGGAGTCTCTGGAAACACCATATATTTT.

The chain has TRBV28 and TRBJ1-6; 8 bases align to TRBD1. Germline values: CDR1 MDHEN, CDR2 SYDVKM. The length of the CDR3 is 18 residues. The V gene end was trimmed by 6 bases and the J gene end by 1 base; junction bases not matched to a gene: 11. This chain's CDR3 is CASSVPGQVRSYNSPLHF. CDR3 bases: TGTGCCAGCAGCGTCCCGGGACAGGTTCGGTCCTATAATTCACCCCTCCACTTT.

The V and J genes are TRBV7-9 and TRBJ2-7; a possible D gene is TRBD1 (6 bases). CDR1 and CDR2 (germline): SEHNR, FQNEAQ (reference sequence). V was clipped by 1 base and J by 5 bases, with 15 bases between them. The length of the CDR3 is 15 residues. The CDR3 region is CASSLGPLQGDEQYF. For the CDR3, the DNA is TGTGCCAGCAGCTTAGGCCCCCTACAGGGAGACGAGCAGTACTTC. The variable domain in full, completed from reference TRBV7-9 and TRBJ2-7, reads DTGVSQNPRHKITKRGQNVTFRCDPISEHNRLYWYRQTLGQGPEFLTYFQNEAQLEKSRLLSDRFSAERPKGSFSTLEIQRTEQGDSAMYLCASSLGPLQGDEQYFGPGTRLTVT.

This chain uses TRBV27 with TRBJ2-1; 9 bases fit TRBD2. Germline lookup yields CDR1 MNHEY and CDR2 SMNVEV (reference sequence). The CDR3 is 16 residues long. Germline trimming cut 3 bases from V and 6 bases from J; bases unmatched to any gene: 9. The chain's CDR3 is CASSFGVAGELNEQFF. The DNA for the CDR3 is TGTGCCAGCAGTTTTGGAGTAGCGGGAGAACTCAATGAGCAGTTCTTC.

This chain joins TRBV4-1 and TRBJ2-1; TRBD2 aligns across 15 bases. Trimming removed 4 bases from V and 4 bases from J; junction bases left unmatched: 11. This CDR3 region has 19 residues. Germline-derived CDR1 and CDR2 are MGHRA and YSYEKL. Here the CDR3 DNA reads TGCGCCAGCAGCCTCCGGACTAGCGGGAGGGCCGAGTCGTACAATGAGCAGTTCTTC. This sequence encodes CASSLRTSGRAESYNEQFF.

The sample holds one count of this clone. The gene calls are TRBV10-3 and TRBJ2-1; 7 positions agree with TRBD2. V was clipped by 4 bases and J by 6 bases; unmatched bases: 6. The CDR3 runs to 14 residues. CDR1 is ENHRY, CDR2 SYGVKD, per germline. This chain's CDR3 is CAISAAGTFNEQFF. Here the CDR3 DNA reads TGTGCCATCAGTGCAGCGGGGACTTTCAATGAGCAGTTCTTC.

A remark on this clone: Other nucleotide sequences in the sample specify the same CDR3. The chain is built from TRBV19 and TRBJ1-5; 8 nucleotides align to TRBD1. Germline CDR1 LNHDA, CDR2 SQIVND (reference sequence). Trimming cost V 4 bases and J 7 bases; bases outside gene matches: 6. This CDR3 is 14 amino acids long. The CDR3 region has the DNA TGTGCCAGTAGTACCGACAGGGGTGGGCAGCCCCAGCATTTT. Protein sequence: CASSTDRGGQPQHF.

As DNA, the CDR3 is TGTGCCAGCAGCCAAGAGTGGGGGGGCTACTACGAGCAGTACTTC. It encodes CASSQEWGGYYEQYF. This chain uses TRBV3-1 (or the pseudogene TRBV3-2) with TRBJ2-7, with a weak D call TRBD2 (7 bases). The CDR3 is 15 amino acids. Germline loops: CDR1 LGHDT, CDR2 YNNKEL (reference sequence). Trimming removed 0 bases at V and 3 bases at J, with 12 bases between.

The chain uses TRBV11-2 and TRBJ1-5, with 9 bases that match TRBD1. Losses at the gene ends were 4 bases for V and 7 bases for J; bases not matched to a gene: 8. CDR1 SGHAT and CDR2 FQNNGV come from the germline V gene. The CDR3 spans 15 residues. The CDR3 protein is CASSSTGQGHQPQHF. The DNA of the CDR3 is TGTGCCAGCAGCTCGACGGGACAGGGACACCAGCCCCAGCATTTT.

The chain couples TRBV19 to TRBJ1-2; perhaps TRBD1 as D (5 bases). This CDR3 is 16 amino acids long. Looked up from germline, CDR1 is LNHDA and CDR2 is SQIVND (reference sequence). V dropped 6 bases and J dropped 6 bases, with 23 bases sitting between them. CDR3 nucleotide sequence: TGTGCCAGTAGGAGTTGGGCTGGCCCGGGGGACGATGGCTACACCTTC. This encodes CASRSWAGPGDDGYTF.